This T cell receptor (beta chain) was found in a study of cytomegalovirus exposure and HLA in healthy donors. Study-wide results and limits: Most subjects' HLA-A and HLA-B alleles were reportedly predicted from TCR beta sequences. Most TCR sequences proved rare, with some public TCRs found in many donors. Through in vitro validation, three CMV-associated chains were shown to be specific for CMV antigens.

Germline V gene data show CDR1 as SEHNR and CDR2 as FQNEAQ (reference sequence). V lost 2 bases and J lost 7, with 15 bases in between. The length of the CDR3 is 15 residues. All the people who gave samples were healthy bone marrow donors. The table lists this clone with a few counts. Its antigen is not identified. PCR used 60 Vbeta primers and 13 Jbeta primers. This table comes from immunoSEQ multiplex PCR, and its TCRdb copy is limited to in-frame clones, with some not included. This sample has some 120,000 clones, with 74% found just once. The specimen was PBMCs. V and J are TRBV7-9 and TRBJ2-1, with D tentatively TRBD2 (6 bases). This TCR was sampled from a woman aged 50 to 65 in good health and CMV-seropositive. The CDR3 region is CASSLPGLGGNEQFF. The CDR3 DNA follows: TGTGCCAGCAGCTTACCGGGACTCGGGGGAAATGAGCAGTTCTTC.